This T cell receptor (beta chain) was documented in a study of CD8+CD57+ T cells in acquired aplastic anemia. Across the study: The average for DNA from sorted CD4+ and CD8+ cells was 3 to 3.5 ug. Among healthy donors, CD4+ cells averaged about 9.9 million reads. The study, taken as a whole, reports: Between patients and controls, about 31 CD8+ CDR3 sequences were found in common. No significant patient-versus-control difference appeared in CD8+ Simpson's diversity.

This clonotype was recorded at least ten times. Its target is not known. Profiles of TCR beta VDJ and CDR3 were generated from a genomic DNA template. One entry per CDR3 protein results from TCRdb running MiXCR on the reads. The table lists around 400,000 distinct CDR3 sequences, roughly 64% of them singletons. The CDR3 sequence is 13 residues long. The ends were cut back, 1 base at V and 7 bases at J, with 10 bases in the middle. Per germline, CDR1 SGHAT and CDR2 FQNNGV. The clonotype was recovered from a human donor in good health, serving as a control. The chain joins TRBV11-2 to TRBJ1-2; no firm D call. The sequenced sample was sorted CD4+, CD8+, or CD8+CD57+ T cells (not recorded which) from PBMCs. CDR3 nucleotide sequence: TGTGCCAGCAGCTTAGGCGGATTGAGTGGCTACACCTTC. Protein product: CASSLGGLSGYTF.